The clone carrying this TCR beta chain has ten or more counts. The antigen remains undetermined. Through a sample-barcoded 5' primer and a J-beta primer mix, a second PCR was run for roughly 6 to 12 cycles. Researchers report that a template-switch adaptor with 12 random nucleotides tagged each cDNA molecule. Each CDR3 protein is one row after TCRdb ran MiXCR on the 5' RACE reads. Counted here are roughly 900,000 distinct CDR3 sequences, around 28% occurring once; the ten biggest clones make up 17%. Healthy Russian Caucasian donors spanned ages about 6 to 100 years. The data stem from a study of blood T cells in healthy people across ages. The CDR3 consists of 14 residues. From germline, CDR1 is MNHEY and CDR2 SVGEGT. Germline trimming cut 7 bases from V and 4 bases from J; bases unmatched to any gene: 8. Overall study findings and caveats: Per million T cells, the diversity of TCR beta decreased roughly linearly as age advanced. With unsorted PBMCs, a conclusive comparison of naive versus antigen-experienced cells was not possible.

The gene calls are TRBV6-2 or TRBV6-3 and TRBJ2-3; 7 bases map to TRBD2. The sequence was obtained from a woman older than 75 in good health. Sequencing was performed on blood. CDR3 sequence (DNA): TGTGCCAGCATTCAGGCAGGGAGGGCAGATACGCAGTATTTT. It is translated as CASIQAGRADTQYF.